The next 25 T cell receptor beta chains were all read from a single sample in a study of CXCR3-negative and CXCR3-positive naive CD8 T cells. General study points: CXCR3-expressing naive cells carried TRB CDR3s more hydrophobic than those of CXCR3-negative naive cells.

Their cognate antigens are unknown. The authors made the TRB cDNA libraries by 5' RACE using UMI labels. Following a re-call of the 5' RACE reads, TCRdb has one entry per CDR3 protein and lacks DNA. This listing includes around 120,000 distinct CDR3 sequences. The sequencing sample was made of naive CXCR3+ CD8+ T cells from blood. Subset defined: CD45RO-CCR7+CD27+CD95- naive CD8+ T cells expressing CXCR3 (TNR3+). The receptors derive from a human donor in good health. Some clones in this sample may be carry-over from other donors' samples.

This rearrangement joins TRBV19 to TRBJ1-1. CDR1 is LNHDA, CDR2 SQIVND, per germline (reference sequence). This CDR3 has 13 amino acids. CDR3 sequence: CASSIVSYTEAFF.

Considering frequency, this clonotype is medium-sized (0.01 to 0.1%). The gene calls are TRBV6-2 or TRBV6-3 and TRBJ1-5. The V gene's germline CDR1 is MNHEY and CDR2 SVGEGT. The length of the CDR3 is 12 residues. This CDR3 reads CASSQDSQPQHF.

This chain links TRBV29-1 with TRBJ1-2; checking the TCRdb D call of TRBD1 is not possible without DNA. The CDR3 totals 13 residues. Per the germline V gene, CDR1 is SQVTM and CDR2 is ANQGSEA. This CDR3 reads CSVGPVVFYGYTF.

This chain joins TRBV6-2 or TRBV6-3 and TRBJ1-5; TCRdb's D gene call, TRBD1, goes unchecked for lack of DNA. Germline V lookup: CDR1 MNHEY, CDR2 SVGEGT. This CDR3 has 16 amino acids. The CDR3 loop reads CASSSSRQGGDQPQHF.

The chain recombines TRBV6-2 or TRBV6-3 with TRBJ1-2; absent DNA, TCRdb's TRBD1 call cannot be checked. CDR3 size: 15 residues. Looked up from germline, CDR1 is MNHEY and CDR2 is SVGEGT. This CDR3 reads CASSSPGTGNYGYTF.

V is TRBV7-9 and J is TRBJ1-1; TCRdb designates TRBD1, a call that cannot be tested without DNA. Germline V gene data show CDR1 as SEHNR and CDR2 as FQNEAQ (reference sequence). The CDR3 has 16 amino acids. The CDR3 spells CASSPPLGRGNTEAFF.

The chain links TRBV21-1 to TRBJ2-2; TCRdb outputs TRBD2, but without DNA this stays unchecked. TRBV21-1 constitutes a pseudogene. This CDR3 has 16 amino acids. CDR3 protein: CASSKVAGGPTGELFF.

The V call is TRBV5-1, the J call TRBJ1-1. Germline V lookup: CDR1 SGHRS, CDR2 YFSETQ. The CDR3 consists of 16 residues. CDR3 amino acids: CASSLAEGGVNTEAFF. The variable domain in full, with the rest retrieved from reference TRBV5-1 and TRBJ1-1, is KAGVTQTPRYLIKTRGQQVTLSCSPISGHRSVSWYQQTPGQGLQFLFEYFSETQRNKGNFPGRFSGRQFSNSRSEMNVSTLELGDSALYLCASSLAEGGVNTEAFFGQGTRLTVV.

The chain is built from TRBV4-1 and TRBJ2-1; TCRdb proposes TRBD2, but this gene call is untestable without DNA. The CDR3 spans 15 residues. Germline CDR1 and CDR2: MGHRA and YSYEKL. CDR3: CASSHSSGAYNEQFF.

The J gene is TRBJ2-7, the V gene TRBV10-2; the D call of TRBD2 rests on TCRdb alone, since no DNA is present to check it. Germline values: CDR1 WSHSY, CDR2 SAAADI. CDR3 length: 14 amino acids. CDR3 amino acids: CASSLTSATGEQYF.

The chain couples TRBV7-8 to TRBJ1-2; TCRdb calls TRBD1, which cannot be checked without DNA. The CDR3 has 17 amino acids. CDR1 SGHVS and CDR2 FQNEAQ come from the germline V gene. CDR3 amino acids: CASSLGFGGHLNYGYTF. The entire variable domain, with the rest obtained from reference TRBV7-8 and TRBJ1-2, is as follows: GAGVSQSPRYKVAKRGQDVALRCDPISGHVSLFWYQQALGQGPEFLTYFQNEAQLDKSGLPSDRFFAERPEGSVSTLKIQRTQQEDSAVYLCASSLGFGGHLNYGYTFGSGTRLTVV.

The chain links TRBV13 to TRBJ2-7; TCRdb calls TRBD1, which cannot be checked without DNA. The germline gives CDR1 PRHDT, CDR2 FYEKMQ (reference sequence). The CDR3 spans 14 residues. CDR3 amino acids: CASSSGAQGNEQYF.

CDR3 amino acids: CASSSVGDKTYVGNQPQHF. This chain links TRBV28 with TRBJ1-5; as DNA is missing, the TRBD1 call by TCRdb cannot be tested. The CDR3 has 19 residues. Germline values: CDR1 MDHEN, CDR2 SYDVKM.

The gene calls are TRBV29-1 and TRBJ2-7; with no DNA, the TCRdb D assignment of TRBD1 cannot be verified. Germline loops: CDR1 SQVTM, CDR2 ANQGSEA. CDR3 size: 12 residues. The CDR3 sequence: CSVSPGSYEQYF.

The genes are TRBV5-1 and TRBJ2-7; the TCRdb D gene call, TRBD1, has no DNA to confirm it. There are 15 residues in the CDR3. Germline V CDR1 and CDR2: SGHRS, YFSETQ. This CDR3 is CASSLVRDRAYEQYF. The entire variable domain, with the rest obtained from reference TRBV5-1 and TRBJ2-7, is as follows: KAGVTQTPRYLIKTRGQQVTLSCSPISGHRSVSWYQQTPGQGLQFLFEYFSETQRNKGNFPGRFSGRQFSNSRSEMNVSTLELGDSALYLCASSLVRDRAYEQYFGPGTRLTVT.

The chain joins TRBV12-3 or TRBV12-4 to TRBJ1-1; TCRdb reports TRBD1, a call that lacks DNA to check it against. The CDR3 loop spans 16 amino acids. The CDR3 here is CASSPVQGPERAEAFF.

The rearrangement uses TRBV10-3 and TRBJ2-7; with no DNA, the TCRdb D assignment of TRBD1 cannot be verified. CDR1 ENHRY and CDR2 SYGVKD come from the germline V gene. The CDR3 covers 14 residues. The CDR3 protein is CAISEDRGNYEQYF.

J is TRBJ2-7 and V is TRBV10-3; TCRdb calls TRBD2, which cannot be checked without DNA. This CDR3 has 17 amino acids. Germline V gives CDR1 ENHRY, CDR2 SYGVKD. Here the CDR3 reads CAISEPGTTGMTYEQYF.

This rearrangement joins TRBV19 to TRBJ2-1; the D call of TRBD1 rests on TCRdb alone, since no DNA is present to check it. Germline V gives CDR1 LNHDA, CDR2 SQIVND (reference sequence). The CDR3 is 13 residues long. CDR3 amino acids: CATWTGAGNEQFF.

The chain uses TRBV5-6 and TRBJ2-1. CDR3 length equals 13 residues. From germline, CDR1 is SGHDT and CDR2 YYEEEE. CDR3 amino acids: CASSSGTIDEQFF.

This CDR3 is CASSERLVSGELFF. The chain uses TRBV25-1 and TRBJ2-2; the D gene TCRdb calls, TRBD2, cannot be checked with no DNA. The CDR3 is made up of 14 amino acids. CDR1 is MGHDK and CDR2 is SYGVNS in the germline V gene.

The chain couples TRBV29-1 to TRBJ1-2. The CDR3 totals 13 residues. The germline V gene encodes CDR1 SQVTM and CDR2 ANQGSEA. The CDR3 reads CSVEDEVDYGYTF. Variable domain in full (rest from reference TRBV29-1 and TRBJ1-2): SAVISQKPSRDICQRGTSLTIQCQVDSQVTMMFWYRQQPGQSLTLIATANQGSEATYESGFVIDKFPISRPNLTFSTLTVSNMSPEDSSIYLCSVEDEVDYGYTFGSGTRLTVV.

The chain has TRBV27 and TRBJ1-1; TCRdb's D call of TRBD1 is untestable without DNA. CDR3 length: 14 amino acids. Per germline, CDR1 MNHEY and CDR2 SMNVEV (reference sequence). CDR3 residues: CASSSTGSGTEAFF.

This chain uses TRBV5-6 with TRBJ2-7; TCRdb names TRBD1, which stays unverified in the absence of DNA. CDR3 length: 15 amino acids. Per germline, CDR1 SGHDT and CDR2 YYEEEE. The CDR3 spells CASTHGGQGFYEQYF.

The J gene is TRBJ1-1, the V gene TRBV7-9. The CDR3 extends over 14 amino acids. Germline V gene data show CDR1 as SEHNR and CDR2 as FQNEAQ (reference sequence). CDR3 sequence: CASSLAAFWIEAFF.